This T cell receptor (beta chain) came from a study of STAT3 mutations in large granular lymphocyte leukemia. The wider study: Roughly half of the longitudinally sequenced T-LGLL patients carried detectable canonical activating STAT3 mutations. Immunosuppressive therapy was given to more than half of T-LGLL patients. Broader study findings: Persisting codominant clonotypes may have hidden a small pathogenic clone. Every T-cell large granular lymphocyte leukemia patient had at least one immunodominant TCR beta clonotype.

Here immunoSEQ multiplex PCR was the method, and the copy in TCRdb shows in-frame clones only, minus some. This table holds approximately 5,900 clones, around 90% found once. V was clipped by 1 base and J by 3 bases, with 12 bases between them. Germline CDR1 KGHSH, CDR2 LQKENI. The CDR3 sequence is 15 residues long. Concerning this clone: Its antigen is still unknown.

Source material: PBMCs. This chain links TRBV18 with TRBJ1-1; no firm D call. This receptor was obtained from a human donor with T large granular lymphocyte leukemia. Some clones in this sample may be carry-over from other donors' samples. The CDR3 region has the DNA TGTGCCAGCTCACCACAAGGGAGCCTCCACACTGAAGCTTTCTTT. Protein sequence: CASSPQGSLHTEAFF.